This T cell receptor (beta chain) comes out of a study of blood T cell repertoires in COVID-19. TCRdb's copy holds only in-frame clones and misses some; the assay was immunoSEQ multiplex PCR. The data hold 300,000 to 350,000 clones, with around 87% observed a single time. Germline V gene lookup returns CDR1 MNHEY and CDR2 SVGEGT. The trim removed 6 bases at V and 4 bases at J, leaving 3 bases unmatched. The CDR3 length is 12 residues. V gene TRBV6-2 or TRBV6-3 combines with J gene TRBJ2-7; 7 bases are a match to TRBD2. The source material was PBMCs or T cells enriched from blood (not recorded which). The sequence came from a woman younger than 30 with acute COVID-19. CDR3 sequence (DNA): TGTGCCAGCAGCCGGGGGGATTACGAGCAGTACTTC. As protein: CASSRGDYEQYF.